This entry lists 17 T cell receptor beta chains sequenced from one sample in a study of cytomegalovirus exposure and HLA in healthy donors. PCR primers comprised 60 Vbeta and 13 Jbeta primers. TCRdb's copy holds only in-frame clones and misses some; the assay was immunoSEQ multiplex PCR. The sample consists of approximately 190,000 clones, roughly 80% of them appearing once. Sequencing was performed on PBMCs. The source is a man aged 50-59 years in good health and CMV-seronegative.

This clone was recorded once. The rearrangement links TRBV7-2 to TRBJ2-7, with D possibly TRBD2 on 5 matching bases. Germline CDR1 is SGHTA and CDR2 is FQGNSA. The CDR3 runs to 15 residues. The V gene lost 3 bases and the J gene lost 9 bases, with 21 bases spanning the gap. The CDR3: CASSFNDGLTSGQYF. CDR3 sequence (DNA): TGTGCCAGCAGCTTTAACGACGGACTCACAAGCGGGCAGTACTTC. The whole variable domain, filled in from reference TRBV7-2 and TRBJ2-7, reads GAGVSQSPSNKVTEKGKDVELRCDPISGHTALYWYRQSLGQGLEFLIYFQGNSAPDKSGLPSDRFSAERTGGSVSTLTIQRTQQEDSAVYLCASSFNDGLTSGQYFGPGTRLTVT.

The chain combines TRBV27 with TRBJ2-1; 11 bases map to TRBD2. Germline lookup yields CDR1 MNHEY and CDR2 SMNVEV (reference sequence). The CDR3 spans 16 residues. After removal of 5 bases from V and 9 bases from J, the junction contained 12 bases not matched to a gene. The DNA for the CDR3 is TGTGCCAGCAGTCCAACCCGACTAGCGGGGAGCACTGAGCAGTTCTTC. Amino acid sequence: CASSPTRLAGSTEQFF.

V and J are TRBV7-9 and TRBJ1-1, with 7 bases that match TRBD1. Per germline, CDR1 SEHNR and CDR2 FQNEAQ (reference sequence). V dropped 5 bases and J dropped 6; count of bases not matched to a gene: 3. The CDR3 extends over 12 amino acids. CDR3 protein: CASSQGTAEAFF. CDR3 DNA sequence: TGTGCCAGCAGCCAAGGGACAGCTGAAGCTTTCTTT.

This chain links TRBV30 with TRBJ1-2; 8 bases match TRBD1. The CDR3 is 12 amino acids. In germline, CDR1 is GTSNPN, CDR2 SVGIG (reference sequence). With V trimmed by 2 bases and J by 5 bases, 1 base remained unmatched. In nucleotides, the CDR3 is TGTGCCTGGAGTCACAGGGGGTATGGCTACACCTTC. It yields the protein CAWSHRGYGYTF. Using reference TRBV30 and TRBJ1-2 for the parts outside the CDR3, the full variable domain is SQTIHQWPATLVQPVGSPLSLECTVEGTSNPNLYWYRQAAGRGLQLLFYSVGIGQISSEVPQNLSASRPQDRQFILSSKKLLLSDSGFYLCAWSHRGYGYTFGSGTRLTVV.

The chain is built from TRBV2 and TRBJ1-1, with D hard to call. The CDR3 spans 11 residues. Germline V gives CDR1 SNHLY, CDR2 FYNNEI. V was pared by 6 bases and J by 6 bases, with 8 bases between. CDR3: CASREEAEAFF. For the CDR3, the DNA is TGTGCCAGCAGAGAGGAGGCTGAAGCTTTCTTT.

The table lists this clone with a few counts. The CDR3 DNA follows: TGTGCCAGCAGCGACCGGGACAGGGGAAACACCATATATTTT. It encodes CASSDRDRGNTIYF. The chain uses TRBV7-9 and TRBJ1-3, with TRBD1 matching over 8 bases. CDR1 is SEHNR and CDR2 is FQNEAQ in the germline V gene (reference sequence). This CDR3 region has 14 residues. V dropped 5 bases and J dropped 4; count of bases not matched to a gene: 4.

This chain connects TRBV7-9 to TRBJ1-2; tentative D call: TRBD1 (6 bases). Trimming stripped 5 bases from V and 2 bases from J, with 18 bases between. This CDR3 is 16 amino acids long. Per the germline V gene, CDR1 is SEHNR and CDR2 is FQNEAQ (reference sequence). The CDR3 loop is CASSQVSGGRNYGYTF. In DNA form, the CDR3 reads TGTGCCAGCAGCCAAGTTAGCGGGGGCAGGAACTATGGCTACACCTTC.

This clone was found a few times. The junction does not match germline at one end; this may be a read error. The chain couples TRBV10-3 to TRBJ1-1; D ambiguous. This CDR3 region has 13 residues. CDR1 is ENHRY, CDR2 SYGVKD, per germline. The chain's CDR3 is CAAVAQNRFEAFF. Written as DNA, the CDR3 is TGCGCCGCCGTCGCACAGAACAGATTTGAAGCTTTCTTT.

V and J are TRBV11-2 and TRBJ1-1; possibly TRBD1 for D (5 bases). The V end was cut by 2 bases, the J end by 10 bases, with 8 bases between. In germline, CDR1 is SGHAT, CDR2 FQNNGV. CDR3 length equals 11 residues. CDR3 region: CASSLRGGAFF. CDR3 nucleotide sequence: TGTGCCAGCAGCTTACGCGGGGGAGCTTTCTTT.

V gene TRBV7-2 combines with J gene TRBJ1-5, with 8 nucleotides matching TRBD1. The ends lost 1 base at V and 4 bases at J; junction bases unmatched: 3. Germline assignment: CDR1 SGHTA and CDR2 FQGNSA. The CDR3 is made up of 15 amino acids. The CDR3 sequence is CASSLEQGVNQPQHF. CDR3 DNA: TGTGCCAGCAGCTTAGAACAGGGGGTGAATCAGCCCCAGCATTTT.

J is TRBJ2-5 and V is TRBV19, with D possibly matching TRBD2 (6 bases). The CDR3 spans 14 residues. Germline V lookup: CDR1 LNHDA, CDR2 SQIVND (reference sequence). V was clipped by 8 bases and J by 1 base, with 14 bases between them. The CDR3 DNA reads TGTGCCAGTTCCTTGGGGGGAATCCAAGAGACCCAGTACTTC. Its protein is CASSLGGIQETQYF.

As regards this clone: One junction end does not reproduce the germline sequence, and a read error may be involved. The sample holds other DNA sequences that translate to the same CDR3. The chain carries TRBV27 and TRBJ2-7; no clear D gene. The CDR3 loop spans 13 amino acids. CDR1 and CDR2 from the germline V gene are MNHEY and SMNVEV (reference sequence). The CDR3 sequence is CASSLGVNYEQYF. DNA of the CDR3: TGCGCCAGCAGTTTAGGAGTGAACTACGAGCAGTACTTC.

The chain joins TRBV10-3 to TRBJ1-1; D may be TRBD1 (5 bases). V was cut by 4 bases and J by 11 bases, with 17 bases left in between. Germline V gene sequence: CDR1 ENHRY, CDR2 SYGVKD. The CDR3 has 13 residues. Here the CDR3 reads CAISGTLGEAAFF. CDR3 bases: TGTGCCATCAGTGGGACCTTAGGGGAGGCTGCTTTCTTT.

The chain is built from TRBV10-3 and TRBJ2-5; a possible D gene is TRBD1 (6 bases). CDR1 and CDR2 (germline): ENHRY, SYGVKD. There are 16 residues in the CDR3. The V end lost 0 bases, the J end lost 4 bases, and 15 bases lay between the germline ends. The CDR3 sequence is CAISESQGLNRETQYF. The DNA for the CDR3 is TGTGCCATCAGTGAGTCGCAGGGGCTGAATAGAGAGACCCAGTACTTC.

This chain connects TRBV5-4 to TRBJ2-5; 7 bases are a match to TRBD1. V was pared by 0 bases and J by 3 bases, with 2 bases of the junction left unmatched. CDR3 length equals 14 residues. Germline loops: CDR1 SGHNT, CDR2 YYREEE (reference sequence). The CDR3 DNA reads as TGTGCCAGCAGCTTGGGGGGACAGAAAGAGACCCAGTACTTC. Translation gives CASSLGGQKETQYF. The full variable domain, in which reference TRBV5-4 and TRBJ2-5 provide the parts outside the CDR3, is ETGVTQSPTHLIKTRGQQVTLRCSSQSGHNTVSWYQQALGQGPQFIFQYYREEENGRGNFPPRFSGLQFPNYSSELNVNALELDDSALYLCASSLGGQKETQYFGPGTRLLVL.

The rearrangement uses TRBV27 and TRBJ1-1, with D possibly being TRBD1 (6 bases). CDR1 is MNHEY and CDR2 is SMNVEV in the germline V gene (reference sequence). This CDR3 has 13 amino acids. V shed 0 bases and J shed 11 bases, with 13 bases lying between them. The CDR3 region has the DNA TGTGCCAGCAGTTTATCGGTGCGGGGGGCGGCTTTCTTT. Residues: CASSLSVRGAAFF.

V usage is TRBV29-1 and J usage is TRBJ1-5, with TRBD1 identical over 8 bases. Unmatched junction bases numbered 6, after V lost 6 bases and J lost 2 bases. CDR1 SQVTM and CDR2 ANQGSEA come from the germline V gene. The CDR3 contains 14 residues. CDR3 in amino acids: CSVRQGSGNQPQHF. For the CDR3, the DNA is TGCAGCGTAAGACAGGGGTCCGGCAATCAGCCCCAGCATTTT.